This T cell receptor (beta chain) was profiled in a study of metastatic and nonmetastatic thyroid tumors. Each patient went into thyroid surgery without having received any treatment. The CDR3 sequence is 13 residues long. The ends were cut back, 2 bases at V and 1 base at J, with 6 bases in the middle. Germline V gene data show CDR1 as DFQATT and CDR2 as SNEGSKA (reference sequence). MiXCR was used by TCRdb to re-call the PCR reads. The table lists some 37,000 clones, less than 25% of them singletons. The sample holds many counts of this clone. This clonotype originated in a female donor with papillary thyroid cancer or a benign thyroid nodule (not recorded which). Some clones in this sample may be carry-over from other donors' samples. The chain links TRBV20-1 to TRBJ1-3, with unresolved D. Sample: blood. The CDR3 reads CSARFASGNTIYF. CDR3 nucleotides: TGCAGTGCTAGATTTGCGTCTGGAAACACCATATATTTT.